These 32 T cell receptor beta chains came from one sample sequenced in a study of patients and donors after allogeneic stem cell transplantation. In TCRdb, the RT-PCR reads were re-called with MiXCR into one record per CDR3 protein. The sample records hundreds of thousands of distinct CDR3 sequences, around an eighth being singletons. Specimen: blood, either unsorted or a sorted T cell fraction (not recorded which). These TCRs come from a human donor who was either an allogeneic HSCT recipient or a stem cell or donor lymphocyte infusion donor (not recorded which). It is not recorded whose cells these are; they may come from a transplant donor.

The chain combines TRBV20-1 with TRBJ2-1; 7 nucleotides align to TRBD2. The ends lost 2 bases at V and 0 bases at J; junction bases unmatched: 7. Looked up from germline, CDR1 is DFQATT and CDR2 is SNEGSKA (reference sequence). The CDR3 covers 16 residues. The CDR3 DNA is TGCAGTGCTAGACCATCCGCGGGAGACTCCTACAATGAGCAGTTCTTC. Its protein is CSARPSAGDSYNEQFF.

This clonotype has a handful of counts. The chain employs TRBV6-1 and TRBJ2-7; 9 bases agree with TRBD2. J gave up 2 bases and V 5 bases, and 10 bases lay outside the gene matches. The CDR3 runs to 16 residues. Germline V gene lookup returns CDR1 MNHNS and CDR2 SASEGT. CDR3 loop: CASSPWASGTTYEQYF. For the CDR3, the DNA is TGTGCCAGCAGTCCTTGGGCTAGCGGGACCACCTACGAGCAGTACTTC.

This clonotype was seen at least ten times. The DNA for the CDR3 is TGTGCAGGGGAGGGGGAGGGCAAAAACATTCAGTACTTC. Protein: CAGEGEGKNIQYF. The rearrangement uses TRBV30 and TRBJ2-4, with a tentative D call TRBD2 (7 bases). CDR1 and CDR2 (germline): GTSNPN, SVGIG (reference sequence). There are 13 residues in the CDR3.

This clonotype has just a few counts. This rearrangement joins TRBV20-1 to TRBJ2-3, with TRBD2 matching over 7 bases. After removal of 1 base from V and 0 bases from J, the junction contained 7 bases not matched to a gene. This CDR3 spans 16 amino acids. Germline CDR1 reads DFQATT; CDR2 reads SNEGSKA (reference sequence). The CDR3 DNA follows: TGCAGTGCTAGAGTCGAAGCGGGAACTAGCACAGATACGCAGTATTTT. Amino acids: CSARVEAGTSTDTQYF.

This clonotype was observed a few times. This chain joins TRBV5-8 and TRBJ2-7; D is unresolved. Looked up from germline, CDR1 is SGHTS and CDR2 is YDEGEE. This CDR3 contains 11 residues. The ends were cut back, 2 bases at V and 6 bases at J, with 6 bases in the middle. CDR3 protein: CASSFLTEQYF. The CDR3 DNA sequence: TGTGCCAGCAGCTTTTTGACCGAGCAGTACTTC.

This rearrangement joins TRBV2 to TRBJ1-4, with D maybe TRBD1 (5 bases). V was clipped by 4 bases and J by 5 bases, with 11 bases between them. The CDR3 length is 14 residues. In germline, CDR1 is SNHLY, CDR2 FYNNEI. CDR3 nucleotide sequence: TGTGCCAGCAGTGCCAGGGCGGGGAATGAAAAACTGTTTTTT. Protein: CASSARAGNEKLFF.

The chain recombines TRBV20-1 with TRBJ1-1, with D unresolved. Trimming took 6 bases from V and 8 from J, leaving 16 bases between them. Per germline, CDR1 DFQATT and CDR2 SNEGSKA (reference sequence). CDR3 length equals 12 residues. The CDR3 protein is CSARETDVEAFF. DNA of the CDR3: TGCAGTGCAAGGGAAACTGACGTAGAAGCTTTCTTT.

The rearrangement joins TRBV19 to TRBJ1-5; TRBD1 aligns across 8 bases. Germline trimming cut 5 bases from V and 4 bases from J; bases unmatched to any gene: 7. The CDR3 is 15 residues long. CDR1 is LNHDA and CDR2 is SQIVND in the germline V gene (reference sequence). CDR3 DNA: TGTGCCAGTAGTGTCCAGGGGGCGCGGAATCAGCCCCAGCATTTT. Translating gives CASSVQGARNQPQHF. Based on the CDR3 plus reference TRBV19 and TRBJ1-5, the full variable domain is DGGITQSPKYLFRKEGQNVTLSCEQNLNHDAMYWYRQDPGQGLRLIYYSQIVNDFQKGDIAEGYSVSREKKESFPLTVTSAQKNPTAFYLCASSVQGARNQPQHFGDGTRLSIL.

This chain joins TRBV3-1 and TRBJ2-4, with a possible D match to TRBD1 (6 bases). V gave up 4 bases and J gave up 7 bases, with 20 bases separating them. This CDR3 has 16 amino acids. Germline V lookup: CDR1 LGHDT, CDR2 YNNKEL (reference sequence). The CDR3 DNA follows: TGTGCCAGCAGCCTCCAGCTTGGCACAAGGGGGAACATTCAGTACTTC. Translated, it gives CASSLQLGTRGNIQYF.

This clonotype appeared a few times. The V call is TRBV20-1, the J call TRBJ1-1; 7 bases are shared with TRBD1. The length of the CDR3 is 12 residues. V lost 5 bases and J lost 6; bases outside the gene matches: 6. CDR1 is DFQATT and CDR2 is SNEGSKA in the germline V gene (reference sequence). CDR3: CSARGTVPEAFF. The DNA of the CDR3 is TGCAGTGCTCGCGGGACAGTCCCTGAAGCTTTCTTT.

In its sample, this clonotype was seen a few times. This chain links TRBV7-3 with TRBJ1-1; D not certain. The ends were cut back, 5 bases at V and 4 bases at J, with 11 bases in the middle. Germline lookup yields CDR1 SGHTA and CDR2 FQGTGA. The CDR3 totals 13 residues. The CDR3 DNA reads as TGTGCCAGCAGCCAAGCCACCGGCACTGAAGCTTTCTTT. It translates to CASSQATGTEAFF.

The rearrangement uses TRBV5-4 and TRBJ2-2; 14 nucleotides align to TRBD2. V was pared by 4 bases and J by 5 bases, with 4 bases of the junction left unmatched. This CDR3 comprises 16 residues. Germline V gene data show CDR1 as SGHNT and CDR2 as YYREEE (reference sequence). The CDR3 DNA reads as TGTGCCAGCAGCCCTGGACTAGCGGGGGGAACCGGGGAGCTGTTTTTT. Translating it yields CASSPGLAGGTGELFF.

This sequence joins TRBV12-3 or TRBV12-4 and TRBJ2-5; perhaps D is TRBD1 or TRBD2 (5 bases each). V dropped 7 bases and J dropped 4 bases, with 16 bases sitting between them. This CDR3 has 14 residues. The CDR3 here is CASTPLRAGETQYF. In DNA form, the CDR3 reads TGTGCCAGCACCCCCCTCAGGGCGGGAGAGACCCAGTACTTC.

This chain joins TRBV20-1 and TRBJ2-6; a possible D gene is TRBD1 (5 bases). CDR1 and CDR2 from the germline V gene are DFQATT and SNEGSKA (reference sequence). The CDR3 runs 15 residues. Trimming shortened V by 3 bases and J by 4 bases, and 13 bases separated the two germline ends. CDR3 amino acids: CSARPDSSGANVLTF. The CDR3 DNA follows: TGCAGTGCTAGGCCCGACAGTTCCGGGGCCAACGTCCTGACTTTC.

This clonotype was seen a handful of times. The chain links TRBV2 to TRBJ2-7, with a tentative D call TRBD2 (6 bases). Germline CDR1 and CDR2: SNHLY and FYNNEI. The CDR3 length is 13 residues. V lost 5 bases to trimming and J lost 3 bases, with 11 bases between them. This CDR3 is CASSREKIYEQYF. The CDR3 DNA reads TGTGCCAGCAGTCGGGAGAAGATCTACGAGCAGTACTTC.

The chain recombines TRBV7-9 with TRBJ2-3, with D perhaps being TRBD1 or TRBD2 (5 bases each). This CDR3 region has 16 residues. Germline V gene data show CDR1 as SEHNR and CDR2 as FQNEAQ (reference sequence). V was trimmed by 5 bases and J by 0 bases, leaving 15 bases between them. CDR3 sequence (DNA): TGTGCCAGCAGCGTACAGGAGGTTCTTAGCACAGATACGCAGTATTTT. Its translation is CASSVQEVLSTDTQYF.

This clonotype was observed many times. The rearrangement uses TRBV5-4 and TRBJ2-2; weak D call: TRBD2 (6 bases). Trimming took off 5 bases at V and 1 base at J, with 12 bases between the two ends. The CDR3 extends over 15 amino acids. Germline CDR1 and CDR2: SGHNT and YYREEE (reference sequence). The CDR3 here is CASSDGRKNTGELFF. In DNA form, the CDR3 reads TGTGCCAGCAGTGATGGGAGGAAGAACACCGGGGAGCTGTTTTTT.

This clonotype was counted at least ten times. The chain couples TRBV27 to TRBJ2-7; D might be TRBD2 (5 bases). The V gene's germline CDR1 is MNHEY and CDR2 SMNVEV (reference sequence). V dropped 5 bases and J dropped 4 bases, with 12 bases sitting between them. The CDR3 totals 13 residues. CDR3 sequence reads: CASSSLATYEQYF. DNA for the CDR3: TGTGCCAGCAGTAGTCTAGCCACTTACGAGCAGTACTTC.

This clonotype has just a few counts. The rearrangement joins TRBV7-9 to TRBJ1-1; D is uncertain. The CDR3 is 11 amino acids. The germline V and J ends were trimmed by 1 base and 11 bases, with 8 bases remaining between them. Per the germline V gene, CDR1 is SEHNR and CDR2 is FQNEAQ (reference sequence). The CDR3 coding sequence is TGTGCCAGCAGCTTAGAGGGAGTCGCTTTCTTT. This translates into CASSLEGVAFF.

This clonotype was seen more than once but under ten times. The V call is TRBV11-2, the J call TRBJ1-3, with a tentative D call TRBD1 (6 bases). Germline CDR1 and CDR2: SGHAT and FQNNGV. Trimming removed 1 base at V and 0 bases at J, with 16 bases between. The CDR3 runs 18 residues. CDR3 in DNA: TGTGCCAGCAGCTTAGGAGGGGGGGCCATCGACTCTGGAAACACCATATATTTT. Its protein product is CASSLGGGAIDSGNTIYF.

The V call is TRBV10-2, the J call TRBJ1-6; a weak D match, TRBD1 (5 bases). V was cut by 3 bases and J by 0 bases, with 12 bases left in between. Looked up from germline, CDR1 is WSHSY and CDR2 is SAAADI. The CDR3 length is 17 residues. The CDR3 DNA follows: TGCGCCAGCAGTGACGGGGACGTAAGCTCCTATAATTCACCCCTCCACTTT. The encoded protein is CASSDGDVSSYNSPLHF.

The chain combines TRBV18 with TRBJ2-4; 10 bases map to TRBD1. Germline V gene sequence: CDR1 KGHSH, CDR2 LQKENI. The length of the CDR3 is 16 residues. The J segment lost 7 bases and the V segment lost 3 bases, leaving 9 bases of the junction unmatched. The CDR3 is CASSPQGQGVSNIQYF. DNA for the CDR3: TGTGCCAGCTCACCCCAAGGACAGGGGGTGTCGAACATTCAGTACTTC.

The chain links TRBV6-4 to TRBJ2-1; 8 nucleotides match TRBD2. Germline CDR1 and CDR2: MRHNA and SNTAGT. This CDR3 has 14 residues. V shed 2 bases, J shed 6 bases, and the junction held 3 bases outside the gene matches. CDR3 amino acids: CASSDKAGVNEQFF. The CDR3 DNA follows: TGTGCCAGCAGTGACAAAGCGGGAGTCAATGAGCAGTTCTTC.

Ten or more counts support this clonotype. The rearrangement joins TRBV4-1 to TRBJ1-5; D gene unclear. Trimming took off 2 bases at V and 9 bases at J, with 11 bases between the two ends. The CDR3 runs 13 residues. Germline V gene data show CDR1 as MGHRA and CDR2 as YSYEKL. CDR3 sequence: CASSQILRGPQHF. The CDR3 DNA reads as TGCGCCAGCAGCCAAATCCTCCGGGGGCCCCAGCATTTT.

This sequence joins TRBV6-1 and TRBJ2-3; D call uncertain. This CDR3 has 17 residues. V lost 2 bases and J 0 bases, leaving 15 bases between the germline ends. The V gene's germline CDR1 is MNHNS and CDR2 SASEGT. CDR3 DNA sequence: TGTGCCAGCAGTGAAACTTGGCAGGTGACTAGCACAGATACGCAGTATTTT. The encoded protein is CASSETWQVTSTDTQYF.

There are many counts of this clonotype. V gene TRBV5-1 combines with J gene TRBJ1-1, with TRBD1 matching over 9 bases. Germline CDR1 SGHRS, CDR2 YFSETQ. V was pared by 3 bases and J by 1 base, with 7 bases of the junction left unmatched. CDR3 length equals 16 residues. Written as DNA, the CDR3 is TGCGCCAGCAGCTCGGACAGGGGAGCAACGAACACTGAAGCTTTCTTT. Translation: CASSSDRGATNTEAFF.

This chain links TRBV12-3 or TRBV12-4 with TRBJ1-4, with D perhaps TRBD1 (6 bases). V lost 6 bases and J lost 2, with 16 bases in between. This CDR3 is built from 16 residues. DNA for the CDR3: TGTGCCAGCAGCCCGGGGGGGGCGTTCACTAATGAAAAACTGTTTTTT. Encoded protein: CASSPGGAFTNEKLFF.

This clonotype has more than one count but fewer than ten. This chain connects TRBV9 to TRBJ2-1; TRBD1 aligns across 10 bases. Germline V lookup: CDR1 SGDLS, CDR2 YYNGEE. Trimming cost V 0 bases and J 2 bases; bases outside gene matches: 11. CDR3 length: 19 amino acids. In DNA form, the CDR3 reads TGTGCCAGCAGCGTAGTTGGACAGGGGGGGAGGACACCCTACAATGAGCAGTTCTTC. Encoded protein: CASSVVGQGGRTPYNEQFF.

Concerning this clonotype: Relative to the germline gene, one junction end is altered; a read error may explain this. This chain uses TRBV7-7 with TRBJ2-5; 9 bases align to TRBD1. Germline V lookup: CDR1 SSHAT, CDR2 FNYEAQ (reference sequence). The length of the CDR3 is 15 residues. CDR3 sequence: CASSLEGGQGETQYF. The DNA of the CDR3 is TGTGCTAGCAGCTTAGAGGGGGGACAGGGCGAGACCCAGTACTTC. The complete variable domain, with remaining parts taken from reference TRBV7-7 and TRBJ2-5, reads GAGVSQSPRYKVTKRGQDVTLRCDPISSHATLYWYQQALGQGPEFLTYFNYEAQPDKSGLPSDRFSAERPEGSISTLTIQRTEQRDSAMYRCASSLEGGQGETQYFGPGTRLLVL.

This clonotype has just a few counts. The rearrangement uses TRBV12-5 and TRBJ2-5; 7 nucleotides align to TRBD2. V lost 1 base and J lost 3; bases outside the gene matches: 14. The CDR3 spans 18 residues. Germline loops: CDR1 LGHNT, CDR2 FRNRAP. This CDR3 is CASGLAFPTTSAKETQYF. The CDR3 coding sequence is TGTGCTAGTGGTTTGGCCTTCCCCACTACTAGCGCGAAAGAGACCCAGTACTTC.

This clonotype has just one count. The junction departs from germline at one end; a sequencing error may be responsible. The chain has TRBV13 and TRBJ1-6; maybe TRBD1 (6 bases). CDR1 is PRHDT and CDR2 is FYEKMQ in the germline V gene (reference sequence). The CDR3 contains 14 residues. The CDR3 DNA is TGTGCCAGCAGCTTGCAACAGGGAGATTCACCCTTCCACTTT. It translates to CASSLQQGDSPFHF.

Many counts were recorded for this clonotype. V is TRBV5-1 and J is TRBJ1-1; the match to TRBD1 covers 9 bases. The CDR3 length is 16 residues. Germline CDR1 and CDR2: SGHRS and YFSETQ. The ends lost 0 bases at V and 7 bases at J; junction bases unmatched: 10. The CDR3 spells CASSLDWTGAGIEAFF. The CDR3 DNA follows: TGCGCCAGCAGCTTGGATTGGACAGGGGCCGGAATTGAAGCTTTCTTT. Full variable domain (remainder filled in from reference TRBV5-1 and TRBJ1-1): KAGVTQTPRYLIKTRGQQVTLSCSPISGHRSVSWYQQTPGQGLQFLFEYFSETQRNKGNFPGRFSGRQFSNSRSEMNVSTLELGDSALYLCASSLDWTGAGIEAFFGQGTRLTVV.